The 32 T cell receptor beta chains below were found in one sample sequenced in a study of blood T cell repertoires in COVID-19. Data came from immunoSEQ multiplex PCR; TCRdb stores just in-frame clones and leaves some out. The sample consists of 170,000 or so clones, more than 75% of them appearing once. The sample consisted of peripheral blood. Every receptor here comes from a woman aged 70-85 years with COVID-19, enrolled during active disease.

The CDR3, as DNA: TGTGCCAGCAGGGGATCGCACAGGGGAGGACGGCAGCCCCAGCATTTT. Translation gives CASRGSHRGGRQPQHF. The J gene is TRBJ1-5, the V gene TRBV28; 7 bases match TRBD1. The CDR3 sequence is 16 residues long. The junction had 15 bases not matched to a gene; V was cut back by 6 bases and J by 7 bases. Germline V gene data show CDR1 as MDHEN and CDR2 as SYDVKM.

This rearrangement joins TRBV4-2 to TRBJ1-5, with D tentatively TRBD1 (5 bases). The CDR3 consists of 14 residues. V was pared by 4 bases and J by 5 bases, with 12 bases between. CDR1 LGHNA and CDR2 YNFKEQ come from the germline V gene. DNA of the CDR3: TGTGCCAGCAGCCCGGCGGGGGAAGATCAGCCCCAGCATTTT. This sequence encodes CASSPAGEDQPQHF.

J is TRBJ2-2 and V is TRBV18; 7 bases fit TRBD1. CDR1 is KGHSH and CDR2 is LQKENI in the germline V gene. The CDR3 has 15 amino acids. Trimming at V came to 3 bases and at J to 2 bases, leaving 3 bases not matched to a gene. As DNA, the CDR3 is TGTGCCAGCTCACCCCGGGACAGTAACACCGGGGAGCTGTTTTTT. This gives the protein CASSPRDSNTGELFF. Using reference TRBV18 and TRBJ2-2 for the parts outside the CDR3, the full variable domain is NAGVMQNPRHLVRRRGQEARLRCSPMKGHSHVYWYRQLPEEGLKFMVYLQKENIIDESGMPKERFSAEFPKEGPSILRIQQVVRGDSAAYFCASSPRDSNTGELFFGEGSRLTVL.

The CDR3 coding sequence is TGTGCCAGCAGCCAATCTCTCGGGTTTGGCGACGAGCAGTACTTC. This sequence encodes CASSQSLGFGDEQYF. The V call is TRBV4-2, the J call TRBJ2-7; no reliable D call. The CDR3 totals 15 residues. V was pared by 2 bases and J by 5 bases, with 16 bases between. Looked up from germline, CDR1 is LGHNA and CDR2 is YNFKEQ.

This sequence joins TRBV6-6 and TRBJ1-1; D not certain. V gave up 3 bases and J gave up 5 bases, with 13 bases separating them. Germline loops: CDR1 MNHNY, CDR2 SVGAGI (reference sequence). CDR3 length: 14 residues. CDR3 region: CASSYRQEETEAFF. The CDR3 DNA is TGTGCCAGCAGTTATCGGCAGGAGGAAACTGAAGCTTTCTTT.

This clone was recorded only once. This rearrangement joins TRBV3-1 (or the pseudogene TRBV3-2) to TRBJ1-6; D is undetermined. CDR3 length equals 14 residues. CDR1 LGHDT and CDR2 YNNKEL come from the germline V gene (reference sequence). V was clipped by 6 bases and J by 3 bases, with 9 bases between them. CDR3 residues: CASRTVIYNSPLHF. The CDR3 DNA is TGTGCCAGCAGAACAGTGATCTATAATTCACCCCTCCACTTT.

The chain employs TRBV7-9 and TRBJ1-4; 7 bases match TRBD1. This CDR3 comprises 14 residues. Germline V gene data show CDR1 as SEHNR and CDR2 as FQNEAQ (reference sequence). V lost 4 bases, J lost 6 bases, and 5 bases stayed unmatched. CDR3 sequence: CASSSYGTDEKLFF. In DNA form, the CDR3 reads TGTGCCAGCAGCTCATACGGGACAGATGAAAAACTGTTTTTT.

This clone was found once. The genes are TRBV28 and TRBJ2-5; no firm D call. There are 14 residues in the CDR3. The germline gives CDR1 MDHEN, CDR2 SYDVKM. Trimming stripped 6 bases from V and 4 bases from J, with 15 bases between. The CDR3 DNA is TGTGCCAGCAGCACTCTAGGTTCGAGAGAGACCCAGTACTTC. This encodes CASSTLGSRETQYF.

The genes are TRBV30 and TRBJ1-1, with 7 positions matching TRBD1. The junction had 1 base not matched to a gene; V was cut back by 2 bases and J by 1 base. CDR3 length: 13 residues. CDR1 is GTSNPN and CDR2 is SVGIG in the germline V gene (reference sequence). The CDR3 region is CAWSWDRNTEAFF. For the CDR3, the DNA is TGTGCCTGGAGTTGGGACAGGAACACTGAAGCTTTCTTT.

In its sample, this clone was seen once. V and J are TRBV4-3 and TRBJ2-2, with 10 bases fitting TRBD2. V lost 1 base to trimming and J lost 4 bases; unmatched junction nucleotides: 9. CDR3 length: 18 amino acids. Germline CDR1 LGHNA, CDR2 YSLEER. CDR3 amino acids: CASSQALAGELRTGELFF. In nucleotides, the CDR3 is TGCGCCAGCAGCCAAGCCCTAGCGGGAGAATTACGCACCGGGGAGCTGTTTTTT.

CDR3 region: CAWSAGTVEAFF. CDR3 sequence (DNA): TGTGCCTGGAGTGCAGGGACTGTCGAAGCTTTCTTT. This chain connects TRBV30 to TRBJ1-1; weak D call: TRBD1 (5 bases). CDR1 and CDR2 (germline): GTSNPN, SVGIG (reference sequence). This CDR3 spans 12 amino acids. Trimming removed 1 base from V and 8 bases from J, with 11 bases in between.

The J gene is TRBJ2-3, the V gene TRBV14; 9 bases are shared with TRBD1. The V gene end was trimmed by 2 bases and the J gene end by 9 bases; junction bases not matched to a gene: 9. The CDR3 extends over 15 amino acids. Germline CDR1 SGHDN, CDR2 FVKESK. CDR3 sequence (DNA): TGTGCCAGCAGCCAACGGGACAGGGCCTGGGGGACGCAGTATTTT. This codes for CASSQRDRAWGTQYF.

The CDR3 DNA reads TGCGCCAGCAGCTTTGCAGGGCTTGTCGAGCAGTACTTC. Amino acid sequence: CASSFAGLVEQYF. The V call is TRBV5-1, the J call TRBJ2-7; TRBD1 might be the D (5 bases). Germline CDR1 SGHRS, CDR2 YFSETQ. The CDR3 consists of 13 residues. V was shortened by 2 bases and J by 6 bases, with 12 bases between the two germline ends.

V and J are TRBV5-1 and TRBJ2-7; D might be TRBD2 (6 bases). The CDR3 covers 15 residues. The V gene's germline CDR1 is SGHRS and CDR2 YFSETQ. Trimming took off 0 bases at V and 2 bases at J, with 12 bases between the two ends. The CDR3, as DNA: TGCGCCAGCAGCTTGGGTGGGACTCCGGCCTACGAGCAGTACTTC. It translates to CASSLGGTPAYEQYF.

The chain is built from TRBV5-1 and TRBJ2-7; TRBD2 aligns across 12 bases. V was pared by 5 bases and J by 6 bases, with 12 bases of the junction left unmatched. This CDR3 spans 16 amino acids. Germline CDR1 reads SGHRS; CDR2 reads YFSETQ. Written as DNA, the CDR3 is TGCGCCAGCAGGCTCCTAGCGGGAGGGCCTGCTGGCGAGCAGTACTTC. This sequence encodes CASRLLAGGPAGEQYF. The variable domain in full, with the rest retrieved from reference TRBV5-1 and TRBJ2-7, is KAGVTQTPRYLIKTRGQQVTLSCSPISGHRSVSWYQQTPGQGLQFLFEYFSETQRNKGNFPGRFSGRQFSNSRSEMNVSTLELGDSALYLCASRLLAGGPAGEQYFGPGTRLTVT.

The chain recombines TRBV25-1 with TRBJ2-7; possible D gene TRBD1, 5 bases. Germline assignment: CDR1 MGHDK and CDR2 SYGVNS. The V gene lost 6 bases and the J gene lost 6 bases, with 15 bases spanning the gap. The CDR3 has 13 amino acids. The CDR3 loop is CASSLTVHGEQYF. The DNA for the CDR3 is TGTGCCAGCAGCCTGACAGTCCATGGCGAGCAGTACTTC.

The chain combines TRBV5-1 with TRBJ2-1; the match to TRBD1 covers 10 bases. The CDR3 is 15 amino acids. With V trimmed by 2 bases and J by 6 bases, 5 bases remained unmatched. The germline CDR1 and CDR2 sequences are SGHRS and YFSETQ. The CDR3 DNA reads as TGCGCCAGCAGCTTCACCGGGACAGGGGCCAATGAGCAGTTCTTC. Its protein product is CASSFTGTGANEQFF.

The rearrangement links TRBV28 to TRBJ2-5, with D perhaps matching TRBD2 (7 bases). Germline values: CDR1 MDHEN, CDR2 SYDVKM. The CDR3 is made up of 15 amino acids. V was shortened by 5 bases and J by 3 bases, with 16 bases between the two germline ends. This CDR3 is CASSGPGAGEETQYF. DNA for the CDR3: TGTGCCAGCAGTGGCCCAGGGGCGGGGGAAGAGACCCAGTACTTC.

J is TRBJ1-1 and V is TRBV19, with no clear D. Trimming cost V 1 base and J 1 base, with 7 bases left between them. Per germline, CDR1 LNHDA and CDR2 SQIVND (reference sequence). This CDR3 has 14 amino acids. CDR3 DNA: TGTGCCAGTAGTATAGTAGTCCCGAACACTGAAGCTTTCTTT. It encodes CASSIVVPNTEAFF.

This chain connects TRBV6-5 to TRBJ2-7; 9 bases align to TRBD1. Trimming at V came to 6 bases and at J to 6 bases, leaving 9 bases not matched to a gene. This CDR3 has 14 amino acids. Germline values: CDR1 MNHEY, CDR2 SVGAGI. The CDR3 loop reads CASSQGTGYSEQYF. The CDR3 DNA reads TGTGCCAGCAGCCAAGGGACAGGGTACTCCGAGCAGTACTTC.

This chain uses TRBV18 with TRBJ2-2, with unresolved D. Between the trimmed V and J ends, which lost 2 bases and 3 bases, there was a span of 7 bases. CDR1 KGHSH and CDR2 LQKENI come from the germline V gene. The CDR3 has 14 amino acids. CDR3 sequence: CASSPGQYTGELFF. The CDR3 DNA follows: TGTGCCAGCTCACCAGGGCAGTACACCGGGGAGCTGTTTTTT.

This chain uses TRBV19 with TRBJ2-7; TRBD1 aligns across 8 bases. Germline trimming cut 5 bases from V and 5 bases from J; bases unmatched to any gene: 8. The CDR3 totals 14 residues. Germline V CDR1 and CDR2: LNHDA, SQIVND (reference sequence). CDR3 nucleotide sequence: TGTGCCAGTAGTCCCCGGACAGGGTTCCACGAGCAGTACTTC. Residues: CASSPRTGFHEQYF.

This sequence joins TRBV6-1 and TRBJ2-7; D is unresolved. The CDR3 runs to 13 residues. V was shortened by 2 bases and J by 4 bases, with 9 bases between the two germline ends. Germline values: CDR1 MNHNS, CDR2 SASEGT. CDR3 in DNA: TGTGCCAGCAGTGAACGGTTTTGGTACGAGCAGTACTTC. Its protein is CASSERFWYEQYF.

The CDR3 is CASSQDTSGMNTGELFF. The CDR3 DNA sequence: TGTGCCAGCAGCCAAGATACTAGCGGGATGAACACCGGGGAGCTGTTTTTT. The chain carries TRBV3-1 (or the pseudogene TRBV3-2) and TRBJ2-2; 10 bases are a match to TRBD2. The V gene's germline CDR1 is LGHDT and CDR2 YNNKEL (reference sequence). This CDR3 is 17 amino acids long. V shed 0 bases and J 1 base; nucleotides not matched to a gene: 2.

The rearrangement uses TRBV7-9 and TRBJ1-3, with TRBD1 identical over 8 bases. The CDR3 runs to 16 residues. Unmatched junction bases numbered 8, after V lost 1 base and J lost 6 bases. Germline assignment: CDR1 SEHNR and CDR2 FQNEAQ (reference sequence). CDR3 loop: CASSLGGAGGENTIYF. The CDR3 DNA reads TGTGCCAGCAGCTTAGGAGGGGCAGGGGGCGAAAACACCATATATTTT.

The V gene is TRBV4-1, the J gene TRBJ1-3; tentatively, D is TRBD1 (6 bases). The CDR3 consists of 18 residues. Trimming left V 1 base short and J 0 bases short, with 16 bases between. Germline V lookup: CDR1 MGHRA, CDR2 YSYEKL. CDR3 amino acids: CASSQGGGRTSSGNTIYF. The DNA of the CDR3 is TGCGCCAGCAGCCAAGGAGGGGGTCGTACGAGCTCTGGAAACACCATATATTTT.

The V call is TRBV6-5, the J call TRBJ1-3; 7 positions agree with TRBD1. The CDR3 length is 12 residues. V shed 6 bases, J shed 6 bases, and the junction held 2 bases outside the gene matches. CDR1 and CDR2 (germline): MNHEY, SVGAGI. The CDR3 DNA reads as TGTGCCAGCAGAGACAGGGTAAACACCATATATTTT. It codes for CASRDRVNTIYF.

This clone has a handful of counts. The chain carries TRBV14 and TRBJ2-5; 7 nucleotides line up with TRBD2. Germline-derived CDR1 and CDR2 are SGHDN and FVKESK. Trimming removed 4 bases from V and 1 base from J; junction bases left unmatched: 3. The CDR3 consists of 14 residues. The CDR3 region has the DNA TGTGCCAGCAGCCGCGCTAGCGGCCAAGAGACCCAGTACTTC. Translating it yields CASSRASGQETQYF.

The chain links TRBV6-6 to TRBJ1-2, with D possibly being TRBD1 (6 bases). Trimming stripped 5 bases from V and 3 bases from J, with 16 bases between. The CDR3 spans 15 residues. CDR1 is MNHNY, CDR2 SVGAGI, per germline (reference sequence). CDR3 amino acids: CASSPQLSGDYGYTF. The CDR3 coding sequence is TGTGCCAGCAGTCCCCAGTTGTCAGGGGACTATGGCTACACCTTC.

V is TRBV3-1 (or the pseudogene TRBV3-2) and J is TRBJ2-1; no reliable D call. The CDR3 contains 15 residues. The germline V gene has CDR1 LGHDT and CDR2 YNNKEL (reference sequence). Trimming stripped 0 bases from V and 4 bases from J, with 10 bases between. The chain's CDR3 is CASSQEGVRYNEQFF. CDR3 sequence (DNA): TGTGCCAGCAGCCAAGAAGGTGTCAGGTACAATGAGCAGTTCTTC.

This clone occurred a few times. The V and J genes are TRBV7-9 and TRBJ1-5, with D perhaps matching TRBD1 (5 bases). The CDR3 runs 17 residues. Trimming removed 6 bases at V and 1 base at J, with 19 bases between. The germline gives CDR1 SEHNR, CDR2 FQNEAQ (reference sequence). CDR3 in DNA: TGTGCCAGCAGTTACCAGACCACAGGTCGAAGCAATCAGCCCCAGCATTTT. It codes for CASSYQTTGRSNQPQHF.

V and J are TRBV9 and TRBJ1-2; D ambiguous. The germline CDR1 and CDR2 sequences are SGDLS and YYNGEE. This CDR3 region has 13 residues. Between the trimmed V and J ends, which lost 0 bases and 7 bases, there was a span of 10 bases. CDR3 bases: TGTGCCAGCAGCGTAGAGGCAGGTTTTGGCTACACCTTC. It translates to CASSVEAGFGYTF.